The entry below describes one T cell receptor (beta chain). First-strand cDNA used TRAV- and TRBV-specific primers, covering alpha and beta chains. TCRs were amplified for 15 to 25 PCR cycles with a constant-region primer and V-primer adapter. TCRdb passed the reads through MiXCR, listing each CDR3 protein once. The top ten hold 3.5% to 4% of the sample, which has 30,000 to 50,000 distinct CDR3 sequences, roughly a third seen once. The sample originates from a study of low-dose radiotherapy and immunotherapy resistance in tumors. Study-level information: Patients were on oral aspirin 300 mg taken daily for four cycles from cycle 1 day 1.

Trimming cost V 3 bases and J 4 bases, with 22 bases left between them. Germline lookup yields CDR1 KGHSH and CDR2 LQKENI. This CDR3 is built from 17 residues. As for time point: before trial treatment. J is TRBJ2-7 and V is TRBV18, with D possibly being TRBD2 (6 bases). This clonotype originated in a male donor with gallbladder cancer. The specimen comprised PBMCs, sampled before treatment. CDR3 DNA sequence: TGTGCCAGCTCACCGCAGGCCGGGACTGCGAAGGGTTACGAGCAGTACTTC. It translates to CASSPQAGTAKGYEQYF.